Listed below are T cell receptor beta chains from one sample, sequenced in a study of T cells in Graves' hyperthyroidism and ophthalmopathy. TCRdb ran MiXCR on the multiplex PCR reads and lists one entry per CDR3 protein. This repertoire shows around 800,000 distinct CDR3 sequences, over 35% found once; its top ten account for 7% to 10%. Input material: blood. The receptors here all came from a man younger than 30 with Graves' hyperthyroidism. CDR3s include the opening cysteine and the closing phenylalanine or tryptophan. The D gene is left open where the match is weak. Size values are once, few and many counts, or a class for expanded clones, and some rows have none.

cdr3_length j_call d_call v_call clone_size cdr3_nt cdr3_aa
13 TRBJ1-1 NA TRBV12-3/TRBV12-4 many TGTGCCAGCAGCTTTAGGCTAGCCACTGAAGCTTTCTTT CASSFRLATEAFF
10 TRBJ2-2 NA TRBV9 NA TGTGCCAGTCTCGGGGGGGAGCTGTTTTTT CASLGGELFF
15 TRBJ1-4 TRBD1 TRBV4-1 NA TGCGCCAGCAGCCAAGGGACAGGAGGGTACGAAAAACTGTTTTTT CASSQGTGGYEKLFF
14 TRBJ2-1 TRBD2 TRBV20-1 NA TGCAGTGCGAGCCTAGGGGAGGGGCGCAATGAGCAGTTCTTC CSASLGEGRNEQFF
10 TRBJ2-3 NA TRBV29-1 NA TGCAGCACAATGACAGATACGCAGTATTTT CSTMTDTQYF
14 TRBJ1-5 TRBD1 TRBV6-6 few TGTGCCAGCAGCTCACAGGGGGCGTTTCAGCCCCAGCATTTT CASSSQGAFQPQHF
13 TRBJ1-5 NA TRBV7-9 many TGTGCCAGCAGGCTGGGGGAAGGCCAGCCCCAGCATTTT CASRLGEGQPQHF
14 TRBJ2-7 NA TRBV7-3 NA TGTGCCAGCAGCTTAATTACTAGCACCGACGAGCAGTACTTC CASSLITSTDEQYF
14 TRBJ2-5 TRBD2 TRBV7-9 NA TGTGCCAGCAGCCCCTCGGGGGGACCTCCGAAACACCACTTC CASSPSGGPPKHHF
15 TRBJ1-4 NA TRBV6-5 few TGTGCCAGCAGTGCTCCTCTTTTAGGGGGGGAAAAACTGTTTTTT CASSAPLLGGEKLFF
18 TRBJ2-5 TRBD2 TRBV7-8 NA TGTGCCAGCAGCTTAGTAGGACTAGCGGGAGTTTTTATAGAGACCCAGTACTTC CASSLVGLAGVFIETQYF
17 TRBJ2-7 NA TRBV5-6 NA TGTGCCAGCAGCTTGGAAGGAGGGGGGCCCAGCTCCTACGAGCAGTACTTC CASSLEGGGPSSYEQYF
18 TRBJ2-6 NA TRBV4-3 NA TGCGCCAGCAGCCCCGGAGGCCGCCAAAGGGCTGGGGCCAACGTCCTGACTTTC CASSPGGRQRAGANVLTF
16 TRBJ1-2 NA TRBV2 NA TGTGCCAGCTCACCACCGTCATCTCAGGCTAACTATGGCTACACCTTC CASSPPSSQANYGYTF
17 TRBJ2-5 NA TRBV7-3 few TGTGCCAGCAGCGTAGGGCCCCTAGGAGGGGGTGGGGAGACCCAGTACTTC CASSVGPLGGGGETQYF
14 TRBJ2-5 NA TRBV6-4 few TGTGCCAGCAGGATGCAGAAACCCCAAGAGACCCAGTACTTC CASRMQKPQETQYF
14 TRBJ1-1 NA TRBV6-5 NA TGTGCCAGCAGTTATTTGGCTAGAGATACTGAAGCTTTCTTT CASSYLARDTEAFF
14 TRBJ1-3 NA TRBV7-2 many TGTGCCAGCAGCAAGTCGGGGTCTGGAAACACCATATATTTT CASSKSGSGNTIYF
16 TRBJ2-5 TRBD2 TRBV11-2 NA TGTGCCAGCAGCTTAGGGGGACGCGGGGGAGAAGAGACCCAGTACTTC CASSLGGRGGEETQYF
15 TRBJ1-2 NA TRBV5-5 NA TGTGCCAGCAGCACTTCCGCTACAGAAAACTATGGCTACACCTTC CASSTSATENYGYTF
14 TRBJ1-5 NA TRBV15 NA TGTGCCACCATGGAGGAGCGGGGGAAAGGGGCCCAGCATTTT CATMEERGKGAQHF
13 TRBJ1-1 NA TRBV4-1 few TGCGCCAGCAGCCAAGTCGGGGCAGGCAAAGCTTTCTTT CASSQVGAGKAFF
15 TRBJ1-2 NA TRBV7-6 many TGTGCCAGCAGCTTAAGTTACAGGGCGGACTATGGCTACACCTTC CASSLSYRADYGYTF
17 TRBJ2-7 NA TRBV10-3 few TGTGCCAGCAGTTCCCCTACCCGGGGACGGGACCGGTACGAGCAGTACTTC CASSSPTRGRDRYEQYF
12 TRBJ2-3 NA TRBV25-1 many TGTGCCAGCAGCCAGGGTACAGATACGCAGTATTTT CASSQGTDTQYF
15 TRBJ1-1 TRBD1 TRBV19 many TGTGCCAGTAGTCCTTGGACAGGGGGCTACACTGAAGCTTTCTTT CASSPWTGGYTEAFF
16 TRBJ1-6 NA TRBV7-6 many TGTGCCAGCAGCCTAGGTGGAGGCTCCTATAATTCACCCCTCCACTTT CASSLGGGSYNSPLHF
12 TRBJ2-5 NA TRBV20-1 few TGCAGTGCGGAGGTGGGGGGAAAGACCCAGTACTTC CSAEVGGKTQYF